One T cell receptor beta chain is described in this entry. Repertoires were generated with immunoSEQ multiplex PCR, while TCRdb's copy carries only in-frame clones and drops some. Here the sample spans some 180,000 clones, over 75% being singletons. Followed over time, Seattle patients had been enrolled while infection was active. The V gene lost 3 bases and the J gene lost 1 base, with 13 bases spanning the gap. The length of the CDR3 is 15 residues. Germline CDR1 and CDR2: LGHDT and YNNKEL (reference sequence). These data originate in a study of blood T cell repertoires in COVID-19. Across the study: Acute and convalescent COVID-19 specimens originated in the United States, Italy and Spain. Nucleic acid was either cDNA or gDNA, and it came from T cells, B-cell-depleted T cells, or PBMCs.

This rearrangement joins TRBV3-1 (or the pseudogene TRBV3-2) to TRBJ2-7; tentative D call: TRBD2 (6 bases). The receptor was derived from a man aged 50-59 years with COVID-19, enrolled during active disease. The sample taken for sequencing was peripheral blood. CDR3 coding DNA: TGTGCCAGCAGCCAGGGGGGACCCCGTTCCTACGAGCAGTACTTC. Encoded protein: CASSQGGPRSYEQYF.